This T cell receptor beta chain was captured in a study of identical twins. TCRdb called the 5' RACE reads again in MiXCR, with one record for every CDR3 protein. The sample holds 1.5 million to 2 million distinct CDR3 sequences, under 35% seen once. To note about this clonotype: Its specificity is not known.

No donor was unhealthy or non-Caucasian. Overall study results and limits: Conclusions were drawn cross-sectionally by statistical analysis, without following the same donors. Those out-of-frame alpha sequences shared by twins showed an excess of low generation probability.

This CDR3 contains 15 residues. Germline V gene lookup returns CDR1 LGHNA and CDR2 YNFKEQ. Between the trimmed V and J ends, which lost 1 base and 10 bases, there was a span of 17 bases. The sequence derives from a newborn girl in good health. V gene TRBV4-2 combines with J gene TRBJ2-1; a weak D match, TRBD1 (6 bases). Sequencing was performed on cord blood. The CDR3 DNA sequence: TGTGCCAGCAGCCAAGGGGGCGGACAGTTCTACGAGCAGTTCTTC. It specifies CASSQGGGQFYEQFF.